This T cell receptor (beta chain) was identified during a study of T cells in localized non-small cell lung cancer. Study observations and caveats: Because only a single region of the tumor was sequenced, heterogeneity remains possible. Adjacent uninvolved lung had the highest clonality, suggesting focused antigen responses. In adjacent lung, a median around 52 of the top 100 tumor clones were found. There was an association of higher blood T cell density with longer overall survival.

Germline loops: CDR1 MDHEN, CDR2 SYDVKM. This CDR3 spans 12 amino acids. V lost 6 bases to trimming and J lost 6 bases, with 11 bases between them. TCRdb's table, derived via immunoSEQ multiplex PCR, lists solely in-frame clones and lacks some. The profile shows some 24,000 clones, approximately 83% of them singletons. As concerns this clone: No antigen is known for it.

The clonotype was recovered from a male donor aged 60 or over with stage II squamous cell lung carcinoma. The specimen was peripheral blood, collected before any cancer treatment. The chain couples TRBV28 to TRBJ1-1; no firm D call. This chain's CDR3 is CASSTTDAEAFF. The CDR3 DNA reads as TGTGCCAGCAGCACTACTGACGCTGAAGCTTTCTTT.